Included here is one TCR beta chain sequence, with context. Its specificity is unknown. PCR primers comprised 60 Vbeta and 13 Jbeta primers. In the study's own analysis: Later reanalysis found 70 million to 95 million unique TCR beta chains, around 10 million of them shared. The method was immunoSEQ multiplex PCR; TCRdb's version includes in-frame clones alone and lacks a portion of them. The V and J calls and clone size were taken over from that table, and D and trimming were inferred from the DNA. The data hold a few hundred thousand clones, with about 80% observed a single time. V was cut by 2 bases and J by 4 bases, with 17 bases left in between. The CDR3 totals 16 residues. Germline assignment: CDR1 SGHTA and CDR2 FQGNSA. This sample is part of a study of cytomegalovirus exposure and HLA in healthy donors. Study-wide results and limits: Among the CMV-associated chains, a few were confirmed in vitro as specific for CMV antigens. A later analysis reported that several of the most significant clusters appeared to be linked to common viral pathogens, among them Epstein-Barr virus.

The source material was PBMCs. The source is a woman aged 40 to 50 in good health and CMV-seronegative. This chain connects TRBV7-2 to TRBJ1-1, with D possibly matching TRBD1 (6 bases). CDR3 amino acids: CASSLTSGVLGTEAFF. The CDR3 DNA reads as TGTGCCAGCAGCTTAACTTCAGGGGTACTGGGCACTGAAGCTTTCTTT.